The sequence of this T cell receptor (beta chain) was determined in a study of blood T cell repertoires in COVID-19. Original data processing: Estimated nucleated cell counts came from reference gene primer amplification. The data were produced by immunoSEQ multiplex PCR, yet TCRdb's version contains in-frame clones alone and is incomplete. The DNA was the basis for D and trimming; V, J and clone size are from that table. In the table there are 150,000 to 200,000 clones, 88% of which are singletons. A few counts support this clone. Those enrolled, adults aged roughly 18 to 100 years, came from 24 US areas. Participant reports of clinical history set cohort assignment. The CDR3 has 16 residues. Trimming shortened V by 9 bases and J by 0 bases, and 15 bases separated the two germline ends. Germline V gene lookup returns CDR1 SNHLY and CDR2 FYNNEI.

Sequenced input: PBMCs or T cells enriched from blood (not recorded which). The chain links TRBV2 to TRBJ2-6; D is possibly TRBD2 (6 bases). This clonotype was obtained from a woman aged 18 to 35 who had recovered from COVID-19. The CDR3 DNA sequence: TGTGCCAGAGGAGGGGCGTACCGCTCTGGGGCCAACGTCCTGACTTTC. Its translation is CARGGAYRSGANVLTF.